One and the same sample provided the 26 T cell receptor beta chains below, sequenced in a study of T cells in Graves' hyperthyroidism and ophthalmopathy. Amplification targeted TCR beta CDR3 regions from RNA transcripts. The primer set for the first-round RT-PCR of the TCR CDR3 was HTBI. TCRdb redid the calling of the multiplex PCR reads with MiXCR, one entry per CDR3 protein. Of around 360,000 distinct CDR3 sequences in the sample, around 15% were seen once. Specimen: blood. All receptors derive from an older woman with Graves' ophthalmopathy.

This clonotype was detected ten times or more. The CDR3 is CASSQGLVDTEAFF. CDR3 nucleotides: TGCGCCAGCAGCCAAGGCCTAGTCGACACTGAAGCTTTCTTT. The rearrangement uses TRBV4-1 and TRBJ1-1; D is unclear. Germline CDR1 MGHRA, CDR2 YSYEKL. CDR3 size: 14 residues. Trimming stripped 1 base from V and 3 bases from J, with 9 bases between.

As regards this clonotype: This could be a read error, since a much larger clone is one nucleotide away. The chain employs TRBV30 and TRBJ1-1; 8 nucleotides line up with TRBD1. Per the germline V gene, CDR1 is GTSNPN and CDR2 is SVGIG (reference sequence). This CDR3 spans 14 amino acids. The CDR3 region has the DNA TGTGCCTGGGGGCGACAGGGGCGGGGGACTGAAGCTTCCTTT. This codes for CAWGRQGRGTEASF.

This clonotype appeared a few times. The chain uses TRBV5-4 and TRBJ1-6; D is perhaps TRBD1 (5 bases). The CDR3 is made up of 14 amino acids. CDR1 is SGHNT, CDR2 YYREEE, per germline (reference sequence). Trimming shortened V by 5 bases and J by 9 bases, and 15 bases separated the two germline ends. The CDR3 DNA follows: TGTGCCAGCAGGGGAGGACGGGGGGGTTCACCCCTCCACTTT. Its translation: CASRGGRGGSPLHF.

This clonotype was observed at least ten times. The chain is built from TRBV18 and TRBJ2-1; D ambiguous. The CDR3 spans 12 residues. Per the germline V gene, CDR1 is KGHSH and CDR2 is LQKENI. The germline V and J ends were trimmed by 0 bases and 8 bases, with 5 bases remaining between them. CDR3 bases: TGTGCCAGCTCACCACCCTCTTATGAGCAGTTCTTC. Its translation: CASSPPSYEQFF.

This clonotype showed up many times. The chain employs TRBV20-1 and TRBJ1-5, with D perhaps TRBD1 (5 bases). The CDR3 has 13 amino acids. The germline V gene encodes CDR1 DFQATT and CDR2 SNEGSKA (reference sequence). V was pared by 1 base and J by 1 base, with 5 bases between. The CDR3 here is CSARGDSNQPQHF. The DNA of the CDR3 is TGCAGTGCTAGAGGGGACAGCAATCAGCCCCAGCATTTT.

This clonotype showed up many times. The chain couples TRBV7-6 to TRBJ2-7; no firm D call. Per germline, CDR1 SGHVS and CDR2 FNYEAQ. CDR3 size: 15 residues. Trimming cost V 0 bases and J 0 bases, with 9 bases left between them. CDR3 nucleotides: TGTGCCAGCAGCTTAGCGAGCGATAGCTCCTACGAGCAGTACTTC. Translating it yields CASSLASDSSYEQYF.

The table lists this clonotype with a count of one. This could be a read error, since a much larger clone is one nucleotide away. The chain has TRBV10-3 and TRBJ1-1; the D gene is possibly TRBD1 (5 bases). The CDR3 sequence is 14 residues long. V was shortened by 4 bases and J by 3 bases, with 12 bases between the two germline ends. Germline CDR1 reads ENHRY; CDR2 reads SYGVKD. The CDR3 protein is CAISGGRDDTEAFF. The CDR3 region has the DNA TGTGCCATCAGTGGTGGCAGGGATGACACTGAAGCTTTCTTT.

This clonotype was found a few times. The chain carries TRBV5-1 and TRBJ1-1; weak D call: TRBD1 (5 bases). The germline V and J ends were trimmed by 4 bases and 0 bases, with 13 bases remaining between them. Germline V gene data show CDR1 as SGHRS and CDR2 as YFSETQ. CDR3 length: 15 amino acids. In nucleotides, the CDR3 is TGCGCCAGCAGCAAGTCGCGGGGGATGAACACTGAAGCTTTCTTT. Protein product: CASSKSRGMNTEAFF. Together with reference TRBV5-1 and TRBJ1-1, the CDR3 gives the full variable domain: KAGVTQTPRYLIKTRGQQVTLSCSPISGHRSVSWYQQTPGQGLQFLFEYFSETQRNKGNFPGRFSGRQFSNSRSEMNVSTLELGDSALYLCASSKSRGMNTEAFFGQGTRLTVV.

DNA for the CDR3: TGTGCCAGCACCCTTACTAGCGGGAGTTCCGAGCAGTACTTC. Residues: CASTLTSGSSEQYF. V and J are TRBV6-1 and TRBJ2-7, with 11 bases matching TRBD2. V lost 7 bases to trimming and J lost 6 bases; unmatched junction nucleotides: 8. Per germline, CDR1 MNHNS and CDR2 SASEGT. This CDR3 has 14 amino acids.

The rearrangement links TRBV7-2 to TRBJ2-3; 9 bases map to TRBD2. Germline CDR1 and CDR2: SGHTA and FQGNSA. This CDR3 is 16 amino acids long. V was clipped by 1 base and J by 4 bases; unmatched bases: 6. The CDR3: CASSLEGAGGPDTQYF. In DNA, the CDR3 is TGTGCCAGCAGCTTAGAAGGCGCGGGAGGGCCAGATACGCAGTATTTT.

In this sample, this clonotype turned up many times. The gene calls are TRBV7-6 and TRBJ2-5; 10 bases map to TRBD1. Germline trimming cut 2 bases from V and 5 bases from J; bases unmatched to any gene: 8. CDR1 is SGHVS, CDR2 FNYEAQ, per germline. The CDR3 has 16 amino acids. DNA of the CDR3: TGTGCCAGCAGCTTAAGTCGGGACAGGGGTTGGGAGACCCAGTACTTC. This gives the protein CASSLSRDRGWETQYF.

There are many counts of this clonotype. J is TRBJ2-1 and V is TRBV20-1; 7 bases agree with TRBD1. Trimming took 4 bases from V and 7 from J; bases not matched to a gene: 13. The CDR3 consists of 15 residues. The V gene's germline CDR1 is DFQATT and CDR2 SNEGSKA (reference sequence). The CDR3 is CSANPTGVHRNEQFF. The CDR3 DNA follows: TGCAGTGCTAACCCTACAGGGGTCCACCGGAATGAGCAGTTCTTC.

V is TRBV6-1 and J is TRBJ2-2; 10 positions match TRBD2. The CDR3 consists of 15 residues. The V gene end was trimmed by 10 bases and the J gene end by 5 bases; junction bases not matched to a gene: 10. Per germline, CDR1 MNHNS and CDR2 SASEGT. CDR3 sequence reads: CATKPSGRGTGELFF. For the CDR3, the DNA is TGTGCCACCAAGCCCAGCGGGAGGGGGACCGGGGAGCTGTTTTTT.

Ten or more counts support this clonotype. The chain combines TRBV4-1 with TRBJ2-2; D remains ambiguous. The CDR3 sequence is 14 residues long. Trimming removed 1 base at V and 2 bases at J, with 5 bases between. CDR1 MGHRA and CDR2 YSYEKL come from the germline V gene. The CDR3 bases are TGCGCCAGCAGCCAAGCCCAAAACACCGGGGAGCTGTTTTTT. Translating gives CASSQAQNTGELFF.

This clonotype was counted many times. The chain couples TRBV7-3 to TRBJ2-3; 7 positions match TRBD1. Germline values: CDR1 SGHTA, CDR2 FQGTGA. The J segment lost 3 bases and the V segment lost 5 bases, leaving 5 bases of the junction unmatched. The CDR3 spans 14 residues. CDR3 in DNA: TGTGCCAGCAGCCTGGGACAGCCGACAGATACGCAGTATTTT. This gives the protein CASSLGQPTDTQYF. The full variable domain, in which reference TRBV7-3 and TRBJ2-3 provide the parts outside the CDR3, is GAGVSQTPSNKVTEKGKYVELRCDPISGHTALYWYRQSLGQGPEFLIYFQGTGAADDSGLPNDRFFAVRPEGSVSTLKIQRTERGDSAVYLCASSLGQPTDTQYFGPGTRLTVL.

This clonotype occurred a few times. The chain employs TRBV4-2 and TRBJ2-1; 10 positions match TRBD2. Germline V gene sequence: CDR1 LGHNA, CDR2 YNFKEQ. The V and J ends lost 4 bases and 6 bases, in that order; junction bases with no gene match: 3. The CDR3 runs 14 residues. CDR3 in amino acids: CASSLPSGGNEQFF. The DNA of the CDR3 is TGTGCCAGCAGCCTACCTAGCGGGGGCAATGAGCAGTTCTTC.

This clonotype has at least ten counts. The chain uses TRBV29-1 and TRBJ2-7; tentative D call: TRBD1 (6 bases). In germline, CDR1 is SQVTM, CDR2 ANQGSEA. V shed 8 bases and J shed 0 bases, with 17 bases lying between them. This CDR3 has 14 amino acids. CDR3 sequence: CSPPRDRPSYEQYF. The DNA for the CDR3 is TGCAGCCCCCCAAGAGACAGGCCCTCCTACGAGCAGTACTTC.

This clonotype appeared many times. V is TRBV28 and J is TRBJ2-5, with 9 bases that match TRBD2. From germline, CDR1 is MDHEN and CDR2 SYDVKM. The CDR3 has 15 amino acids. The V gene end was trimmed by 4 bases and the J gene end by 5 bases; junction bases not matched to a gene: 8. The CDR3 is CASSSTGTSRETQYF. CDR3 coding DNA: TGTGCCAGCAGTTCGACCGGGACTAGCCGCGAGACCCAGTACTTC.

This clonotype was recorded many times. This chain joins TRBV18 and TRBJ2-5; 9 nucleotides agree with TRBD1. Germline V gene sequence: CDR1 KGHSH, CDR2 LQKENI. This CDR3 has 14 amino acids. V lost 3 bases to trimming and J lost 5 bases; unmatched junction nucleotides: 4. The CDR3 DNA reads TGTGCCAGCTCACCGACAGGGGGTACGGAGACCCAGTACTTC. This gives the protein CASSPTGGTETQYF.

CDR3 sequence reads: CATWTSGTFYEQYF. The DNA of the CDR3 is TGTGCCACCTGGACTAGCGGGACGTTCTACGAGCAGTACTTC. V gene TRBV15 combines with J gene TRBJ2-7, with TRBD2 identical over 12 bases. Germline V gives CDR1 LNHNV, CDR2 YYDKDF (reference sequence). With V trimmed by 8 bases and J by 3 bases, 5 bases remained unmatched. CDR3 length: 14 residues.

This clonotype came up many times. This sequence joins TRBV20-1 and TRBJ2-1, with 10 bases fitting TRBD1. The CDR3 sequence is 16 residues long. The V gene end was trimmed by 1 base and the J gene end by 7 bases; junction bases not matched to a gene: 10. Germline CDR1 reads DFQATT; CDR2 reads SNEGSKA (reference sequence). The CDR3 loop is CSARVPGTGAGNEQFF. The DNA of the CDR3 is TGCAGTGCTAGAGTGCCTGGGACAGGGGCAGGGAATGAGCAGTTCTTC.

This clonotype was counted between two and nine times. The rearrangement uses TRBV12-3 or TRBV12-4 and TRBJ2-3; tentatively, D is TRBD2 (5 bases). This CDR3 comprises 16 residues. V was trimmed by 6 bases and J by 5 bases, leaving 21 bases between them. The CDR3 reads CASSLVMGERVDTQYF. The CDR3 nucleotides are TGTGCCAGCAGCCTGGTTATGGGAGAAAGAGTAGATACGCAGTATTTT.

The genes are TRBV28 and TRBJ2-2; 7 bases line up with TRBD2. Germline CDR1 is MDHEN and CDR2 is SYDVKM. The length of the CDR3 is 13 residues. The J segment lost 5 bases and the V segment lost 6 bases, leaving 3 bases of the junction unmatched. CDR3 sequence (DNA): TGTGCCAGCAGACCCGGGGGGACCGGGGAGCTGTTTTTT. This codes for CASRPGGTGELFF.

The chain employs TRBV5-1 and TRBJ2-7; 11 positions match TRBD2. Germline V gives CDR1 SGHRS, CDR2 YFSETQ. V was pared by 0 bases and J by 5 bases, with 7 bases of the junction left unmatched. The CDR3 has 16 amino acids. This CDR3 reads CASSLVPTSGSNEQYF. CDR3 nucleotides: TGCGCCAGCAGCTTGGTTCCAACTAGCGGGAGCAACGAGCAGTACTTC.

On this clonotype itself: A much bigger clone sits one base away, suggesting this may be a read error. The chain employs TRBV7-2 and TRBJ1-3; D unresolved. Germline-derived CDR1 and CDR2 are SGHTA and FQGNSA. CDR3 size: 13 residues. The CDR3 sequence: CAGSEPAGNTIYF. The CDR3, as DNA: TGTGCCGGCAGCGAACCGGCTGGAAACACCATATATTTT.

The gene calls are TRBV5-1 and TRBJ2-7; TRBD1 agrees at 8 bases. The CDR3 covers 14 residues. Germline loops: CDR1 SGHRS, CDR2 YFSETQ. V shed 4 bases and J 2 bases; nucleotides not matched to a gene: 5. The CDR3 nucleotides read TGCGCCAGCAGCAGCATACAGGGGGCCTACGAGCAGTACTTC. Translation: CASSSIQGAYEQYF.